These T cell receptor beta chains were read from a single sample in a study of blood T cell repertoires in COVID-19. Clones were sequenced by immunoSEQ multiplex PCR, and TCRdb holds only the in-frame ones, with some missing. Of approximately 54,000 clones listed, roughly 84% are singletons. The sample taken for sequencing was peripheral blood. The receptors originated from a human donor in a cohort sampled during active COVID-19. The CDR3 runs from the conserved cysteine through the conserved F or W. D genes are given only for firm matches. Clone size is stated in some rows and not others, as once, few, many or a class when expanded.

D,V,size,J,DNA,CDR3
.,TRBV9,few,TRBJ1-1,TGTGCCAGCAGCCCCCGGGGGGGCACTGAAGCTTTCTTT,CASSPRGGTEAFF
.,TRBV28,.,TRBJ1-1,TGTGCCAGCAGTTTCCACGGACAGCTGAACACTGAAGCTTTCTTT,CASSFHGQLNTEAFF
.,TRBV3-1/TRBV3-2,.,TRBJ2-1,TGTGCCAGCAGCCCCGGTGGGGGGGCGCTCTACAATGAGCAGTTCTTC,CASSPGGGALYNEQFF
.,TRBV5-1,.,TRBJ2-1,TGCGCCAGCAGCCCCGAGCGCTCCCCGGCATACAATGAGCAGTTCTTC,CASSPERSPAYNEQFF
.,TRBV4-3,few,TRBJ1-4,TGCGCCAGCAGCCAAGATCGAGGGAACCTTAATGAAAAACTGTTTTTT,CASSQDRGNLNEKLFF
.,TRBV27,.,TRBJ1-3,TGTGCCAGCAGTTTATCTGGGCGAGTTGGAAACACCATATATTTT,CASSLSGRVGNTIYF
.,TRBV7-2,.,TRBJ2-1,TGTGCCAGCAGCGCGCACCTTTCCTACAATGAGCAGTTCTTC,CASSAHLSYNEQFF
.,TRBV6-6,.,TRBJ2-7,TGTGCCAGCAGTTACTCTCTGGACAGCTACGAGCAGTACTTC,CASSYSLDSYEQYF
.,TRBV11-2,few,TRBJ1-1,TGTGCCAGCAGCTTAGAAGCAGGGATGAACACTGAAGCTTTCTTT,CASSLEAGMNTEAFF
TRBD2,TRBV4-1,once,TRBJ2-3,TGCGCCAGCAGCCCCGGGGGGACTAGCACAGATACGCAGTATTTT,CASSPGGTSTDTQYF
.,TRBV2,few,TRBJ1-1,TGTGCCAGCAGTCTCCAGGGTAATGAAGCTTTCTTT,CASSLQGNEAFF
TRBD2,TRBV11-2,.,TRBJ2-7,TGTGCCAGCAGCTTAGCCCCTAGCGGGAGCTTGTGCGAGCAGTACTTC,CASSLAPSGSLCEQYF
TRBD2,TRBV11-2,.,TRBJ2-7,TGTGCCAGCAGCTTAAATAGCGGGAGGGCTTCCGAGCAGTACTTC,CASSLNSGRASEQYF
.,TRBV2,many,TRBJ1-1,TGTGCCAGCAGTGAATTAAGGAGTTCGAACACTGAAGCTTTCTTT,CASSELRSSNTEAFF
.,TRBV11-1,few,TRBJ1-4,TGTGCCAGCAGCTTATGGCCGACAGCCGGGGGTGAAAAACTGTTTTTT,CASSLWPTAGGEKLFF
TRBD1,TRBV18,.,TRBJ1-4,TGTGCCAGCTCGGGGACAGGAGGCAATGAAAAACTGTTTTTT,CASSGTGGNEKLFF
TRBD1,TRBV19,once,TRBJ2-3,TGTGCCAGTAGTATCGGGACAGGGAGGACAGATACGCAGTATTTT,CASSIGTGRTDTQYF
.,TRBV28,.,TRBJ1-1,TGTGCCAGGGGCCAATCGGACACTGAAGCTTTCTTT,CARGQSDTEAFF
TRBD2,TRBV2,.,TRBJ2-5,TGTGCCAGCAGTCGGGAGGGCCGAGAGACCCAGTACTTC,CASSREGRETQYF
TRBD2,TRBV25-1,.,TRBJ2-1,TGTGCCAGCAGTGTCGCCGCCGGGACTAGCGGGAGAAGGCAGTTCTTC,CASSVAAGTSGRRQFF
.,TRBV19,.,TRBJ2-7,TGTGCCAGTAGTATTCAGACAAACTACGAGCAGTACTTC,CASSIQTNYEQYF
.,TRBV5-1,.,TRBJ2-3,TGCGCCAGCAGCGTCCTCAGCACAGATACGCAGTATTTT,CASSVLSTDTQYF
.,TRBV9,.,TRBJ1-1,TGTGCCAGCAGCGTTTCCCCTTCGCTCGGAGGTGAGGCTTTCTTT,CASSVSPSLGGEAFF
TRBD1,TRBV4-1,.,TRBJ1-5,TGCGCCAGCAGCCAGGACAGGGCCGGCCGGGATCAGCCCCAGCATTTT,CASSQDRAGRDQPQHF
TRBD2,TRBV19,.,TRBJ2-7,TGTGCCAGTAGTCCTATAGCGGGGGGGGCCTCCTACGAGCAGTACTTC,CASSPIAGGASYEQYF
TRBD1,TRBV6-6,once,TRBJ1-2,TGTGCCAGCAGTATACAGGGGGTAAAGGGCTACACCTTC,CASSIQGVKGYTF
.,TRBV7-9,.,TRBJ1-5,TGTGCCAGCAGCTTAGACCGGGGGGGTAACAATCAGCCCCAGCATTTT,CASSLDRGGNNQPQHF
.,TRBV18,.,TRBJ2-2,TGTGCCAGCTCACCACCGAAGAGGGGACTCGGGGAGCTGTTTTTT,CASSPPKRGLGELFF
.,TRBV28,.,TRBJ2-7,TGTGCCAGCGGGATATCGGGAGCAGCACACTACGAGCAGTACTTC,CASGISGAAHYEQYF
.,TRBV19,.,TRBJ2-1,TGTGCCAGTAGAACCACAGTTCAGGGATCCTACAATGAGCAGTTCTTC,CASRTTVQGSYNEQFF
TRBD1,TRBV15,.,TRBJ1-2,TGTGCCACCAGCAGAGCGACAGGGATCTATGGCTACACCTTC,CATSRATGIYGYTF
.,TRBV9,.,TRBJ2-2,TGTGCCAGCAGCCTGGGGCTAGGGACGAACACCGGGGAGCTGTTTTTT,CASSLGLGTNTGELFF
.,TRBV19,.,TRBJ1-2,TGTGCCTCAGCCTACAGAGCTAACTATGGCTACACCTTC,CASAYRANYGYTF
TRBD2,TRBV19,.,TRBJ2-1,TGTGCCAGTAGTACGATAGCGGGAGACGACAATGAGCAGTTCTTC,CASSTIAGDDNEQFF
.,TRBV7-2,.,TRBJ1-2,TGTGCCAGCAGCTTCCGGAGTCTCTATGGCTACACCTTC,CASSFRSLYGYTF
TRBD2,TRBV6-4,.,TRBJ2-7,TGTGCCAGCAGTGACCAGCCTAGCGGGGGCGAGCAGTACTTC,CASSDQPSGGEQYF
TRBD1,TRBV7-9,.,TRBJ1-2,TGTGCCAGCAGCTCGTCATCAGCAGGGGGCTATGGCTACACCTTC,CASSSSSAGGYGYTF
.,TRBV28,.,TRBJ1-1,TGTGCCAGCAGCACCAGCCGGGGTGAAGCTTTCTTT,CASSTSRGEAFF
TRBD2,TRBV7-3,few,TRBJ2-1,TGTGCCAGCAGCTCTGGGACTAGCGGCAACAATGAGCAGTTCTTC,CASSSGTSGNNEQFF
.,TRBV3-1/TRBV3-2,.,TRBJ2-1,TGTGCCAGCAGCCCTACCTACAATGAGCAGTTCTTC,CASSPTYNEQFF
TRBD1,TRBV4-3,.,TRBJ1-6,TGCGCCAGCAGCCAGGGACAGGGTCCCCTCTCGTTGCACTTT,CASSQGQGPLSLHF
TRBD2,TRBV2,few,TRBJ2-2,TGTGCCAGCAGTGACCTTCGCGGGAGCACCGGGGAGCTGTTTTTT,CASSDLRGSTGELFF
TRBD1,TRBV19,once,TRBJ1-2,TGTGCCAGTAGTATTTCGGACAGGCCTTATGGCTACACCTTC,CASSISDRPYGYTF
.,TRBV7-4,.,TRBJ1-1,TGTGCCAGCAGCCTAAGACAGTGGGGGGCTGAAGCTTTCTTT,CASSLRQWGAEAFF
TRBD2,TRBV6-5,.,TRBJ2-7,TGTGCCAGCAGTTCGTCTGTAGGACTAGCGGCCTACGAGCAGTACTTC,CASSSSVGLAAYEQYF
.,TRBV19,once,TRBJ2-1,TGTGCCAGTAAGGGGGGGGCTTTTTCCTACAATGAGCAGTTCTTC,CASKGGAFSYNEQFF
TRBD2,TRBV30,.,TRBJ2-5,TGTGCCTGGAGTTTCTTTGGACTAGCGGGAGGAGAGACCCAGTACTTC,CAWSFFGLAGGETQYF
TRBD2,TRBV11-3,.,TRBJ2-3,TGTGCCAGCAGATGGACTAGCCTGAGCACAGATACGCAGTATTTT,CASRWTSLSTDTQYF
TRBD1,TRBV2,.,TRBJ1-5,TGTGCCAGCAGTGGGGGGACAGGCCTACTTAGAAGCAATCAGCCCCAGCATTTT,CASSGGTGLLRSNQPQHF
TRBD2,TRBV11-2,.,TRBJ2-2,TGTGCCAGCAGCTTAGCCCTTCCTAGCGGGAAAGGCGGGGAGCTGTTTTTT,CASSLALPSGKGGELFF
TRBD1,TRBV5-1,few,TRBJ2-2,TGCGCCAGCAGCACGGGACAGGGCACCGGGGAGCTGTTTTTT,CASSTGQGTGELFF
.,TRBV27,few,TRBJ1-2,TGTGCCAGCAGTTTACGGCAGGGTGGCTTATATGGCTACACCTTC,CASSLRQGGLYGYTF
.,TRBV29-1,.,TRBJ2-5,TGCAGCGCCCACGGACAGCTTGAGACCCAGTACTTC,CSAHGQLETQYF
TRBD1,TRBV18,.,TRBJ1-2,TGTGCCAGCTCACCCGGACAGGGAGTCATCTCTAACTATGGCTACACCTTC,CASSPGQGVISNYGYTF
.,TRBV5-1,.,TRBJ2-1,TGCGCCAGCACCCGGACGGGGGTACGCAATGAGCAGTTCTTC,CASTRTGVRNEQFF
.,TRBV19,.,TRBJ1-5,TGTGCCAGTAGTTTCGGGGGAGGAGAACAGCCCCAGCATTTT,CASSFGGGEQPQHF
.,TRBV7-8,few,TRBJ1-1,TGTGCCAGCAGGTGGACAACCAACACTGAAGCTTTCTTT,CASRWTTNTEAFF